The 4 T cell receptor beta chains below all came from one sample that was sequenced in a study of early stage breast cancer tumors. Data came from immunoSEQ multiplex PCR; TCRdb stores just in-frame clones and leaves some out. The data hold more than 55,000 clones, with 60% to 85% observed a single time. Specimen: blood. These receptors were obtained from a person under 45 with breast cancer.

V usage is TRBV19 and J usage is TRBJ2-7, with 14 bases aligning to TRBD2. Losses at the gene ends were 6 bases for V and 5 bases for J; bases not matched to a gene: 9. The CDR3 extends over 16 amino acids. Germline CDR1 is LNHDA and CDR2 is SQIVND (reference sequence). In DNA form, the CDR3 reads TGTGCCAGTAGGGCCGGGACTAGCGGGAGTAGGGACGAGCAGTACTTC. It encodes CASRAGTSGSRDEQYF.

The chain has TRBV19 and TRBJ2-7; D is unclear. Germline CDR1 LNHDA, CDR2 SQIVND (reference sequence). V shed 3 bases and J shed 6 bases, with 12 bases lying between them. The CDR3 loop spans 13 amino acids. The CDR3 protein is CASSIKEGSEQYF. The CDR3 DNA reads TGTGCCAGTAGTATCAAGGAAGGTAGCGAGCAGTACTTC.

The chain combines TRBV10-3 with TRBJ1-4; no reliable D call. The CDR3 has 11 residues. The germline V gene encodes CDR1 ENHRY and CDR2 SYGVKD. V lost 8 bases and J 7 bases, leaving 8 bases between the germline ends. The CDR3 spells CAIGGSEKLFF. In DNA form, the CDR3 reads TGTGCCATCGGCGGCAGTGAAAAACTGTTTTTT.

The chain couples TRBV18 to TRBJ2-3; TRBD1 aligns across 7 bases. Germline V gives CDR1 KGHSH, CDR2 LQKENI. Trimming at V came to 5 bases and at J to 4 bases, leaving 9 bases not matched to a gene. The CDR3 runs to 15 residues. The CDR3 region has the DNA TGTGCCAGCTCATCCCCGACAGGGAACCCAGATACGCAGTATTTT. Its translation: CASSSPTGNPDTQYF.